Shown below are 14 T cell receptor beta chains from a single sample sequenced in a study of blood T cell repertoires in COVID-19. Method: immunoSEQ multiplex PCR; TCRdb's copy keeps in-frame clones and lacks some. The sample includes roughly 500,000 clones, approximately 85% of them seen just once. The sequenced sample was peripheral blood. These receptors originate from a human donor in a cohort sampled during active COVID-19.

The V and J genes are TRBV25-1 and TRBJ2-1; D remains ambiguous. Germline loops: CDR1 MGHDK, CDR2 SYGVNS. V was clipped by 4 bases and J by 9 bases, with 16 bases between them. The CDR3 consists of 14 residues. The CDR3 coding sequence is TGTGCCAGCAGTGGATTTGGAGTTCGTCCTGAGCAGTTCTTC. Its protein product is CASSGFGVRPEQFF.

The V gene is TRBV27, the J gene TRBJ1-6; 7 bases match TRBD1. Germline V gene data show CDR1 as MNHEY and CDR2 as SMNVEV (reference sequence). The CDR3 totals 18 residues. The trim removed 2 bases at V and 6 bases at J, leaving 13 bases unmatched. Here the CDR3 DNA reads TGTGCCAGCAGTTTACATGGACAGGCCACTAGGGGTAATTCACCCCTCCACTTT. It translates to CASSLHGQATRGNSPLHF.

The chain couples TRBV7-3 to TRBJ1-2; 7 nucleotides align to TRBD1. The CDR3 has 15 residues. Trimming at V came to 6 bases and at J to 8 bases, leaving 15 bases not matched to a gene. The germline gives CDR1 SGHTA, CDR2 FQGTGA. The CDR3 protein is CASRLGPGQESGYTF. The DNA for the CDR3 is TGTGCCAGCAGATTGGGCCCTGGACAGGAGAGCGGCTACACCTTC.

The chain uses TRBV28 and TRBJ1-2; the match to TRBD1 covers 7 bases. The CDR3 has 15 amino acids. Germline CDR1 is MDHEN and CDR2 is SYDVKM. J gave up 5 bases and V 6 bases, and 12 bases lay outside the gene matches. The CDR3 DNA reads TGTGCCAGCAGCTTGGGGGGACAGTTCATTTATGGCTACACCTTC. The encoded protein is CASSLGGQFIYGYTF.

This chain links TRBV11-2 with TRBJ1-2; D is unclear. Per the germline V gene, CDR1 is SGHAT and CDR2 is FQNNGV. The CDR3 length is 16 residues. Trimming removed 6 bases at V and 4 bases at J, with 21 bases between. The CDR3 coding sequence is TGTGCCAGCAGGGCCTTAGGGTTGAGGGCCGGCTATGGCTACACCTTC. This gives the protein CASRALGLRAGYGYTF.

The chain uses TRBV4-2 and TRBJ1-2; D may be TRBD1 (5 bases). CDR3 size: 18 residues. Germline values: CDR1 LGHNA, CDR2 YNFKEQ. V shed 1 base and J shed 4 bases, with 22 bases lying between them. The CDR3 nucleotides read TGTGCCAGCAGCCAAGTAATAGAAGGCCCGGGACTACGCTATGGCTACACCTTC. Translation: CASSQVIEGPGLRYGYTF.

This rearrangement joins TRBV7-3 to TRBJ2-1; possibly TRBD1 for D (6 bases). The CDR3 loop spans 15 amino acids. Trimming left V 4 bases short and J 8 bases short, with 18 bases between. Germline V gene lookup returns CDR1 SGHTA and CDR2 FQGTGA. CDR3 sequence: CASSSSGWGHDEQFF. The CDR3 DNA follows: TGTGCCAGCAGCTCCAGTGGGTGGGGGCACGATGAGCAGTTCTTC.

The chain recombines TRBV3-1 (or the pseudogene TRBV3-2) with TRBJ2-2, with 8 bases fitting TRBD2. CDR1 is LGHDT and CDR2 is YNNKEL in the germline V gene (reference sequence). This CDR3 comprises 17 residues. The trim removed 0 bases at V and 4 bases at J, leaving 7 bases unmatched. The DNA of the CDR3 is TGTGCCAGCAGCCAAGATAATTTCGGGGGGGGCACCGGGGAGCTGTTTTTT. It codes for CASSQDNFGGGTGELFF.

CDR3 nucleotide sequence: TGTGCCAGCAGCACTAGGGGGAAAGGCTCCTACGAGCAGTACTTC. It yields the protein CASSTRGKGSYEQYF. The J gene is TRBJ2-7, the V gene TRBV7-2, with D possibly matching TRBD1 (6 bases). Germline CDR1 and CDR2: SGHTA and FQGNSA. This CDR3 is built from 15 residues. V lost 5 bases, J lost 0 bases, and 14 bases lay in between.

This clone has a handful of counts. This chain connects TRBV28 to TRBJ1-1; D unresolved. The CDR3 runs 15 residues. Germline CDR1 reads MDHEN; CDR2 reads SYDVKM. V lost 6 bases and J 5 bases, leaving 19 bases between the germline ends. CDR3 sequence (DNA): TGTGCCAGCAGCCGAATACAGAGAAGTGGGACTGAAGCTTTCTTT. It translates to CASSRIQRSGTEAFF.

This clone was seen a few times. The rearrangement uses TRBV6-5 and TRBJ1-1; unclear D gene. CDR1 MNHEY and CDR2 SVGAGI come from the germline V gene. The CDR3 consists of 14 residues. The V and J ends lost 0 bases and 5 bases respectively, with 10 bases between them. The CDR3 spells CASSYSEGYTEAFF. CDR3 bases: TGTGCCAGCAGTTACTCGGAGGGATATACTGAAGCTTTCTTT.

The V gene is TRBV4-3, the J gene TRBJ2-1, with 8 bases lining up with TRBD2. The CDR3 is 16 amino acids. Germline values: CDR1 LGHNA, CDR2 YSLEER. Trimming removed 4 bases from V and 9 bases from J; junction bases left unmatched: 14. The CDR3 bases are TGCGCCAGCAGCCTCTACCCAGCGGGAGTGGCGGGTGAGCAGTTCTTC. This gives the protein CASSLYPAGVAGEQFF.

This chain links TRBV10-3 with TRBJ1-1, with TRBD1 identical over 8 bases. CDR1 and CDR2 (germline): ENHRY, SYGVKD. Germline trimming cut 4 bases from V and 1 base from J; bases unmatched to any gene: 2. There are 14 residues in the CDR3. CDR3: CAISGGQGNTEAFF. For the CDR3, the DNA is TGTGCCATCAGTGGAGGACAGGGGAACACTGAAGCTTTCTTT.

This clone was observed a few times. This rearrangement joins TRBV6-2 or TRBV6-3 to TRBJ1-1, with 10 bases identical to TRBD1. V shed 6 bases, J shed 0 bases, and the junction held 13 bases outside the gene matches. The CDR3 spans 18 residues. Germline lookup yields CDR1 MNHEY and CDR2 SVGEGT. CDR3 in amino acids: CASSNLLGQGNMNTEAFF. CDR3 nucleotides: TGTGCCAGCAGCAACTTACTGGGACAGGGGAACATGAACACTGAAGCTTTCTTT.